Each of the 27 T cell receptor beta chains below was sequenced from the same sample in a study of cytomegalovirus exposure and HLA in healthy donors. Profiled with immunoSEQ multiplex PCR; TCRdb holds only in-frame clones, not every one. The repertoire holds about 130,000 clones, with around four fifths as singletons. Sequenced input: PBMCs. These receptors were collected from a man under 40 in good health and CMV-seropositive.

This rearrangement joins TRBV5-1 to TRBJ1-4; perhaps TRBD1 as D (5 bases). CDR1 and CDR2 from the germline V gene are SGHRS and YFSETQ. The CDR3 spans 13 residues. Trimming took 1 base from V and 7 from J, leaving 8 bases between them. CDR3 loop: CASSLSRAEKLFF. CDR3 nucleotides: TGCGCCAGCAGCTTGTCCAGGGCTGAAAAACTGTTTTTT.

The chain couples TRBV11-3 to TRBJ2-1; 7 bases are shared with TRBD2. CDR1 and CDR2 (germline): SGHNT, YENEEA. With V trimmed by 4 bases and J by 4 bases, 7 bases remained unmatched. CDR3 length: 15 residues. The CDR3 region has the DNA TGTGCCAGCAGCTCCCGGACTAGTCTATACAATGAGCAGTTCTTC. Its translation is CASSSRTSLYNEQFF.

This sequence joins TRBV10-3 and TRBJ2-7; the D gene is possibly TRBD1 (6 bases). Trimming took 10 bases from V and 2 from J, leaving 12 bases between them. This CDR3 is 12 amino acids long. Germline assignment: CDR1 ENHRY and CDR2 SYGVKD. Here the CDR3 reads CATTGSTYEQYF. The CDR3 region has the DNA TGTGCCACGACAGGTTCAACCTACGAGCAGTACTTC.

The V and J genes are TRBV5-8 and TRBJ1-2; 8 nucleotides match TRBD1. CDR1 and CDR2 from the germline V gene are SGHTS and YDEGEE. Germline trimming cut 2 bases from V and 1 base from J; bases unmatched to any gene: 4. The CDR3 contains 15 residues. In DNA, the CDR3 is TGTGCCAGCAGCTTACGGACAGGGATTAACTATGGCTACACCTTC. It is translated as CASSLRTGINYGYTF.

This clone has just one count. V gene TRBV5-6 combines with J gene TRBJ2-5; 9 bases are shared with TRBD1. Trimming removed 2 bases from V and 2 bases from J; junction bases left unmatched: 4. The CDR3 consists of 15 residues. Per the germline V gene, CDR1 is SGHDT and CDR2 is YYEEEE. The CDR3 region is CASSFGGTGQETQYF. For the CDR3, the DNA is TGTGCCAGCAGCTTTGGCGGGACAGGGCAAGAGACCCAGTACTTC. The complete variable domain, with remaining parts taken from reference TRBV5-6 and TRBJ2-5, reads DAGVTQSPTHLIKTRGQQVTLRCSPKSGHDTVSWYQQALGQGPQFIFQYYEEEERQRGNFPDRFSGHQFPNYSSELNVNALLLGDSALYLCASSFGGTGQETQYFGPGTRLLVL.

The chain couples TRBV5-5 to TRBJ1-2; D uncertain. The ends were cut back, 0 bases at V and 4 bases at J, with 13 bases in the middle. The CDR3 has 15 amino acids. Germline V gene data show CDR1 as SGHKS and CDR2 as YYEKEE (reference sequence). CDR3 sequence reads: CASSLAHSLIYGYTF. The CDR3 DNA sequence: TGTGCCAGCAGCTTGGCCCATAGCCTTATCTATGGCTACACCTTC. Drawing the rest from reference TRBV5-5 and TRBJ1-2, the complete variable domain is DAGVTQSPTHLIKTRGQQVTLRCSPISGHKSVSWYQQVLGQGPQFIFQYYEKEERGRGNFPDRFSARQFPNYSSELNVNALLLGDSALYLCASSLAHSLIYGYTFGSGTRLTVV.

V and J are TRBV5-4 and TRBJ2-7; D is possibly TRBD2 (6 bases). Looked up from germline, CDR1 is SGHNT and CDR2 is YYREEE (reference sequence). Trimming shortened V by 4 bases and J by 2 bases, and 13 bases separated the two germline ends. The CDR3 has 14 residues. CDR3 nucleotide sequence: TGTGCCAGCAGCCCGGGACTTTCAACCTACGAGCAGTACTTC. Translation: CASSPGLSTYEQYF.

V gene TRBV6-5 combines with J gene TRBJ2-5, with 7 bases matching TRBD1. V dropped 6 bases and J dropped 0; count of bases not matched to a gene: 7. This CDR3 is built from 15 residues. Germline V gene data show CDR1 as MNHEY and CDR2 as SVGAGI. The chain's CDR3 is CASRRGGLYQETQYF. The CDR3 bases are TGTGCCAGCAGAAGAGGGGGCTTGTACCAAGAGACCCAGTACTTC.

V usage is TRBV2 and J usage is TRBJ2-3; 8 bases are shared with TRBD2. Germline CDR1 reads SNHLY; CDR2 reads FYNNEI. The V and J ends lost 2 bases and 4 bases, in that order; junction bases with no gene match: 8. This CDR3 contains 16 residues. The CDR3 nucleotides are TGTGCCAGCAGTGAACGGCGCGGGGGGCTCGCAGATACGCAGTATTTT. It encodes CASSERRGGLADTQYF. Complete variable domain (other parts from reference TRBV2 and TRBJ2-3): EPEVTQTPSHQVTQMGQEVILRCVPISNHLYFYWYRQILGQKVEFLVSFYNNEISEKSEIFDDQFSVERPDGSNFTLKIRSTKLEDSAMYFCASSERRGGLADTQYFGPGTRLTVL.

This clone showed up just a few times. This CDR3 reads CASSLVRVGTGELFF. As DNA, the CDR3 is TGTGCCAGCAGCCTGGTCAGGGTCGGGACCGGGGAGCTGTTTTTT. V gene TRBV7-9 combines with J gene TRBJ2-2, with TRBD1 as a possible D gene (5 bases). CDR1 SEHNR and CDR2 FQNEAQ come from the germline V gene (reference sequence). The CDR3 totals 15 residues. Between the trimmed V and J ends, which lost 5 bases and 5 bases, there was a span of 15 bases. The full variable domain, with the rest looked up from reference TRBV7-9 and TRBJ2-2, is DTGVSQNPRHKITKRGQNVTFRCDPISEHNRLYWYRQTLGQGPEFLTYFQNEAQLEKSRLLSDRFSAERPKGSFSTLEIQRTEQGDSAMYLCASSLVRVGTGELFFGEGSRLTVL.

V usage is TRBV5-6 and J usage is TRBJ1-1, with 10 nucleotides matching TRBD1. This CDR3 comprises 13 residues. The germline V gene has CDR1 SGHDT and CDR2 YYEEEE. Trimming took 4 bases from V and 10 from J; bases not matched to a gene: 7. The CDR3 DNA reads TGTGCCAGCAGCAGAGGGACAGGGGAATCAGCTTTCTTT. It specifies CASSRGTGESAFF. Variable domain in full (rest from reference TRBV5-6 and TRBJ1-1): DAGVTQSPTHLIKTRGQQVTLRCSPKSGHDTVSWYQQALGQGPQFIFQYYEEEERQRGNFPDRFSGHQFPNYSSELNVNALLLGDSALYLCASSRGTGESAFFGQGTRLTVV.

In this sample, this clone turned up a few times. In DNA, the CDR3 is TGTGCCAGCAGAATAAGGACAGGGCAACACACTGAAGCTTTCTTT. This codes for CASRIRTGQHTEAFF. V gene TRBV13 combines with J gene TRBJ1-1; 8 bases match TRBD1. This CDR3 has 15 amino acids. Looked up from germline, CDR1 is PRHDT and CDR2 is FYEKMQ (reference sequence). V lost 6 bases, J lost 3 bases, and 9 bases stayed unmatched.

The rearrangement links TRBV7-2 to TRBJ2-3; the D gene is possibly TRBD2 (5 bases). The CDR3 length is 16 residues. Germline V lookup: CDR1 SGHTA, CDR2 FQGNSA. V lost 2 bases to trimming and J lost 2 bases, with 14 bases between them. The CDR3 bases are TGTGCCAGCAGCTTAACTAGTCGACCCTCCACAGATACGCAGTATTTT. Translating gives CASSLTSRPSTDTQYF.

The chain recombines TRBV30 with TRBJ1-1, with D unclear. The V and J ends lost 0 bases and 5 bases respectively, with 10 bases between them. The CDR3 length is 13 residues. Germline CDR1 and CDR2: GTSNPN and SVGIG (reference sequence). The CDR3 is CAWSVRFGTEAFF. Here the CDR3 DNA reads TGTGCCTGGAGTGTAAGGTTCGGGACTGAAGCTTTCTTT.

V is TRBV18 and J is TRBJ1-2; D may be TRBD1 (5 bases). Trimming took 6 bases from V and 7 from J, leaving 18 bases between them. CDR1 KGHSH and CDR2 LQKENI come from the germline V gene. The CDR3 runs to 14 residues. CDR3 bases: TGTGCCAGCTCCCCGGCGGCAGGGCCCCTTGGCTACACCTTC. Encoded protein: CASSPAAGPLGYTF.

V and J are TRBV14 and TRBJ2-3, with TRBD2 matching 7 bases. V gave up 4 bases and J gave up 4 bases; unmatched junction bases: 8. CDR3 length: 15 residues. Germline CDR1 and CDR2: SGHDN and FVKESK. The CDR3 loop reads CASSPHGGGPDTQYF. In DNA form, the CDR3 reads TGTGCCAGCAGCCCCCATGGGGGGGGACCAGATACGCAGTATTTT.

This sequence joins TRBV9 and TRBJ2-1, with 16 bases that match TRBD2. Germline assignment: CDR1 SGDLS and CDR2 YYNGEE. The CDR3 has 19 amino acids. The junction had 10 bases not matched to a gene; V was cut back by 5 bases and J by 2 bases. The CDR3 DNA reads TGTGCCAGCAGTGCTCCGGGACTAGCGGGGGGGGGCACCTACAATGAGCAGTTCTTC. This codes for CASSAPGLAGGGTYNEQFF.

The rearrangement links TRBV9 to TRBJ2-1, with 7 nucleotides matching TRBD1. The CDR3 loop spans 18 amino acids. With 3 bases clipped from V and 0 bases from J, the junction kept 12 bases outside the gene matches. The V gene's germline CDR1 is SGDLS and CDR2 YYNGEE. The CDR3 loop reads CASSAQRPQGSSYNEQFF. DNA of the CDR3: TGTGCCAGCAGCGCCCAGCGCCCACAGGGGAGCTCCTACAATGAGCAGTTCTTC.

This chain uses TRBV6-1 with TRBJ2-2; 8 bases are a match to TRBD2. The V gene end was trimmed by 1 base and the J gene end by 4 bases; junction bases not matched to a gene: 8. The germline V gene has CDR1 MNHNS and CDR2 SASEGT. The CDR3 totals 17 residues. In DNA form, the CDR3 reads TGTGCCAGCAGTGAAGTCGGACTAGCCCCGGGCACCGGGGAGCTGTTTTTT. The encoded protein is CASSEVGLAPGTGELFF.

This sequence joins TRBV7-6 and TRBJ2-5, with 9 positions matching TRBD2. In germline, CDR1 is SGHVS, CDR2 FNYEAQ. The CDR3 is 15 amino acids. The ends lost 2 bases at V and 4 bases at J; junction bases unmatched: 5. The CDR3 bases are TGTGCCAGCAGCTTAAATGCGGGAGGGGGAGAGACCCAGTACTTC. Its translation is CASSLNAGGGETQYF.

The chain is built from TRBV4-1 and TRBJ1-1; perhaps TRBD1 as D (6 bases). The V gene lost 1 base and the J gene lost 5 bases, with 11 bases spanning the gap. This CDR3 is built from 14 residues. CDR1 and CDR2 (germline): MGHRA, YSYEKL. The CDR3 here is CASSQGFQGTEAFF. CDR3 in DNA: TGCGCCAGCAGCCAAGGATTCCAGGGGACTGAAGCTTTCTTT.

Worth noting for this clone: One end of the junction fails to match germline, which may point to a read error. In the same sample, other DNA sequences code for this CDR3. The chain carries TRBV5-1 and TRBJ2-2; possible D gene TRBD1, 5 bases. Germline CDR1 and CDR2: SGHRS and YFSETQ. The CDR3 is made up of 15 amino acids. The CDR3 sequence: CASSPQQGASGELFF. In DNA form, the CDR3 reads TGCGCCAGCAGCCCCCAGCAAGGGGCATCCGGAGAGCTGTTTTTT.

The sample holds one count of this clone. The DNA for the CDR3 is TGTGCCAGCTCAGCCGGGACAGGGGGGGACACTGAAGCTTTCTTT. Translating gives CASSAGTGGDTEAFF. The J gene is TRBJ1-1, the V gene TRBV18; 11 bases agree with TRBD1. CDR3 size: 15 residues. Germline V lookup: CDR1 KGHSH, CDR2 LQKENI. V shed 5 bases, J shed 3 bases, and the junction held 5 bases outside the gene matches.

This clone was detected a few times. The chain combines TRBV6-5 with TRBJ1-2; D is uncertain. The CDR3 loop spans 13 amino acids. The germline V and J ends were trimmed by 0 bases and 8 bases, with 10 bases remaining between them. Looked up from germline, CDR1 is MNHEY and CDR2 is SVGAGI. The CDR3 loop is CASSYSGRRGYTF. CDR3 coding DNA: TGTGCCAGCAGTTACTCGGGTCGGAGGGGCTACACCTTC.

This clone was seen just once. The chain couples TRBV11-2 to TRBJ2-5; no clear D. The V gene's germline CDR1 is SGHAT and CDR2 FQNNGV. This CDR3 has 14 amino acids. V lost 4 bases, J lost 2 bases, and 11 bases lay in between. This CDR3 reads CASSSPETQETQYF. CDR3 nucleotide sequence: TGTGCCAGCAGCTCCCCCGAGACTCAAGAGACCCAGTACTTC.

The V call is TRBV6-6, the J call TRBJ2-5, with 8 positions matching TRBD2. After removal of 2 bases from V and 4 bases from J, the junction contained 9 bases not matched to a gene. CDR1 is MNHNY and CDR2 is SVGAGI in the germline V gene (reference sequence). The CDR3 consists of 16 residues. The CDR3 protein is CASSYRYTGLGETQYF. DNA of the CDR3: TGTGCCAGCAGTTACCGGTATACGGGACTAGGAGAGACCCAGTACTTC.

DNA of the CDR3: TGTGCCTGGAGGAAAACAGGGGCTGCAAATCAGCCCCAGCATTTT. This codes for CAWRKTGAANQPQHF. The chain joins TRBV30 to TRBJ1-5; 7 bases agree with TRBD1. Germline V gene sequence: CDR1 GTSNPN, CDR2 SVGIG (reference sequence). The junction had 9 bases not matched to a gene; V was cut back by 3 bases and J by 4 bases. CDR3 length: 15 amino acids.